The 6 T cell receptor beta chains below all came from one sample that was sequenced in a study of blood T cell repertoires in COVID-19. Assay used: immunoSEQ multiplex PCR; TCRdb lists only in-frame clones, some missing. This table has about 85,000 clones, under 90% appearing once. What was sequenced was peripheral blood. The receptors derive from a human donor in a cohort sampled during active COVID-19.

The genes are TRBV5-6 and TRBJ1-4, with D uncertain. This CDR3 region has 13 residues. Per the germline V gene, CDR1 is SGHDT and CDR2 is YYEEEE. Trimming removed 2 bases at V and 7 bases at J, with 9 bases between. In DNA form, the CDR3 reads TGTGCCAGCAGCTTTGCGGGAAGTGAAAAACTGTTTTTT. Residues: CASSFAGSEKLFF.

The CDR3: CASSYRDRGSSPLHF. The CDR3 DNA reads TGTGCCAGCAGCTACCGGGACAGGGGGAGTTCACCCCTCCACTTT. This chain connects TRBV3-1 (or the pseudogene TRBV3-2) to TRBJ1-6; TRBD1 aligns across 11 bases. This CDR3 has 15 amino acids. Trimming at V came to 5 bases and at J to 9 bases, leaving 6 bases not matched to a gene. CDR1 LGHDT and CDR2 YNNKEL come from the germline V gene (reference sequence).

V gene TRBV19 combines with J gene TRBJ2-7; the D gene is possibly TRBD2 (7 bases). Germline CDR1 is LNHDA and CDR2 is SQIVND (reference sequence). V dropped 4 bases and J dropped 5 bases, with 18 bases sitting between them. There are 15 residues in the CDR3. The CDR3: CASSKPRGGQDEQYF. In nucleotides, the CDR3 is TGTGCCAGTAGTAAACCCCGCGGGGGCCAGGACGAGCAGTACTTC.

This clone was detected once. V is TRBV6-5 and J is TRBJ1-6, with D hard to call. Trimming pared 1 base from V and 4 bases from J, leaving 2 bases between. The CDR3 runs to 13 residues. CDR1 and CDR2 (germline): MNHEY, SVGAGI. The CDR3 protein is CASSYLYNSPLHF. CDR3 bases: TGTGCCAGCAGTTACTTATATAATTCACCCCTCCACTTT.

V gene TRBV6-5 combines with J gene TRBJ1-1, with D hard to call. With 8 bases removed from V and 5 bases from J, the gap between germline ends came to 15 bases. Germline V gene lookup returns CDR1 MNHEY and CDR2 SVGAGI. The length of the CDR3 is 13 residues. CDR3 sequence: CASGLGSGTEAFF. As DNA, the CDR3 is TGTGCCAGCGGATTAGGGTCGGGAACTGAAGCTTTCTTT.

The V and J genes are TRBV7-2 and TRBJ2-1; 12 bases are shared with TRBD2. This CDR3 is built from 14 residues. Germline CDR1 is SGHTA and CDR2 is FQGNSA. The junction had 6 bases not matched to a gene; V was cut back by 6 bases and J by 9 bases. CDR3 DNA: TGTGCCAGCAGTTCTAGCGGGGGGGCTAGTGAGCAGTTCTTC. This translates into CASSSSGGASEQFF.